Described below is a single T cell receptor (beta chain) sequence and its context. Its antigen is unknown. These data belong to a study of cytomegalovirus exposure and HLA in healthy donors. Study-level points and caveats: The authors listed 150 or so TCR beta chains as cytomegalovirus-associated.

There are 13 residues in the CDR3. In germline, CDR1 is MRHNA, CDR2 SNTAGT. The V gene lost 6 bases and the J gene lost 8 bases, with 14 bases spanning the gap. Clones were sequenced by immunoSEQ multiplex PCR, and TCRdb holds only the in-frame ones, with some missing. Altogether tens of thousands of clones are present, around 94% being singletons, with the ten largest covering around 1.9%. The sequencing sample was made of PBMCs. This TCR was sampled from a woman aged 18-29 years in good health and CMV-seropositive. V gene TRBV6-4 combines with J gene TRBJ2-1; a possible D gene is TRBD2 (6 bases). CDR3 in amino acids: CASSSTSFHEQFF. The CDR3 DNA follows: TGTGCCAGCAGCTCGACTAGTTTCCATGAGCAGTTCTTC.